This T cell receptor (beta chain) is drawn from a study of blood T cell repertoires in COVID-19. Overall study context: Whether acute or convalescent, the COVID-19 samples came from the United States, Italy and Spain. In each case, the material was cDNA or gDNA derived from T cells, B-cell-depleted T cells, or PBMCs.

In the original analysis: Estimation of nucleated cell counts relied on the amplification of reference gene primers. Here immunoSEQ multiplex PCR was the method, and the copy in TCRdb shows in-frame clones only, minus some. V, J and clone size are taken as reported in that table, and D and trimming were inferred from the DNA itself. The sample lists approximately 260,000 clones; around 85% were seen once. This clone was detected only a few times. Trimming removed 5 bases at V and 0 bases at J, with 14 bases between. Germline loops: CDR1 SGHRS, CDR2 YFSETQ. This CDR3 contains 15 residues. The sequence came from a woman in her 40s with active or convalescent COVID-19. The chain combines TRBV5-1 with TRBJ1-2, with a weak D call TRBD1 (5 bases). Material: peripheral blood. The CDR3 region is CASRPDSAANYGYTF. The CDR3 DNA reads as TGCGCCAGCAGGCCTGACAGTGCTGCTAACTATGGCTACACCTTC.